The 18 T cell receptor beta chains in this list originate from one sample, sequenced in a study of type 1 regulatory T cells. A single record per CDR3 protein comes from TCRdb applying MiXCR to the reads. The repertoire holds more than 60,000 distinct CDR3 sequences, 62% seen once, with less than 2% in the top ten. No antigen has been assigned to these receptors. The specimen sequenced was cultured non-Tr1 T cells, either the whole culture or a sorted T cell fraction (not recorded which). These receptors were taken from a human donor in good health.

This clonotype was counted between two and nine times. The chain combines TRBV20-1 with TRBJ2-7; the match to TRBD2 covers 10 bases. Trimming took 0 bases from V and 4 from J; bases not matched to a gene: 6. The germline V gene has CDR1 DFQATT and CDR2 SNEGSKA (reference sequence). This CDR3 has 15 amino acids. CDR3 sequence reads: CSARDPSGSTYEQYF. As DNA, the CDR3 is TGCAGTGCTAGAGATCCTAGCGGGAGCACATACGAGCAGTACTTC.

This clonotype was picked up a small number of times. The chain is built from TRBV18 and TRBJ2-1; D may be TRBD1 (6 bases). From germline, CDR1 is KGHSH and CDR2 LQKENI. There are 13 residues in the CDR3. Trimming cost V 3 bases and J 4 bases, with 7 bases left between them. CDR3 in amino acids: CASSPDSYNEQFF. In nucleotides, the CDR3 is TGTGCCAGCTCACCGGACAGTTACAATGAGCAGTTCTTC.

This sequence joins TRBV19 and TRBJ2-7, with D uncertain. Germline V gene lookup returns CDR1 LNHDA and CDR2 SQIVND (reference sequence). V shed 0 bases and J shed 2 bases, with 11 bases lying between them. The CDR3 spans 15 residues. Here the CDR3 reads CASSIDPVGPYEQYF. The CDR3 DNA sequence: TGTGCCAGTAGTATAGACCCAGTCGGTCCCTACGAGCAGTACTTC.

CDR3 protein: CASSQGFLTGQGSYEQYF. In DNA form, the CDR3 reads TGTGCCAGCAGCCAGGGATTCCTTACCGGACAGGGCTCATACGAGCAGTACTTC. The gene calls are TRBV3-1 and TRBJ2-7; 8 positions agree with TRBD1. CDR3 length: 18 residues. Germline V gene lookup returns CDR1 LGHDT and CDR2 YNNKEL (reference sequence). Trimming at V came to 3 bases and at J to 4 bases, leaving 17 bases not matched to a gene.

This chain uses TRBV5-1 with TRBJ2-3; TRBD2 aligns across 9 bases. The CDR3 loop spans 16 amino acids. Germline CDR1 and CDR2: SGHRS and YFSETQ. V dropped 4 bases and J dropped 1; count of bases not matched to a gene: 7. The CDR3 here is CASSLAGPGGTDTQYF. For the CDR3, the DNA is TGCGCCAGCAGCCTAGCGGGACCCGGGGGCACAGATACGCAGTATTTT.

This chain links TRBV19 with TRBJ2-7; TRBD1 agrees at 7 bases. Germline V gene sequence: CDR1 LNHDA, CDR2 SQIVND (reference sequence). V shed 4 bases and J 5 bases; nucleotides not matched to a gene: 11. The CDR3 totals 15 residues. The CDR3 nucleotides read TGTGCCAGTAGTACCGGACAGGTCTTCGCAGACGAGCAGTACTTC. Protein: CASSTGQVFADEQYF. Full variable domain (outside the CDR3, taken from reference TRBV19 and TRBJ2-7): DGGITQSPKYLFRKEGQNVTLSCEQNLNHDAMYWYRQDPGQGLRLIYYSQIVNDFQKGDIAEGYSVSREKKESFPLTVTSAQKNPTAFYLCASSTGQVFADEQYFGPGTRLTVT.

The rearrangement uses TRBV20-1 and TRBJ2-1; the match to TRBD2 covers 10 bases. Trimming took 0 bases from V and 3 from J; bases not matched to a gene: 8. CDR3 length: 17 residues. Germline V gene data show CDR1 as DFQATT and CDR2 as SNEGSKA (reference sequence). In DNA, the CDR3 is TGCAGTGCTAGAGATCTGAGGACTAGCGGAGTCTACAATGAGCAGTTCTTC. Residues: CSARDLRTSGVYNEQFF.

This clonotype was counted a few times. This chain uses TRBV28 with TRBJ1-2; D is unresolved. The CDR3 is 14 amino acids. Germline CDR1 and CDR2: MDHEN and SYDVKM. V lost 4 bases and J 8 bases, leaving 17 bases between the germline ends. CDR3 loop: CASSSVGGLGGYTF. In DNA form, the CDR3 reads TGTGCCAGCAGTTCAGTGGGTGGCCTCGGGGGCTACACCTTC.

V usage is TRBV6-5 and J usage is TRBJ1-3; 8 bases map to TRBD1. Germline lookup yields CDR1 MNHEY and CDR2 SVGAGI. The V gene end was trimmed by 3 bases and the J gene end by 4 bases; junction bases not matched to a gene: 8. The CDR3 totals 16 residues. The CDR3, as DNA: TGTGCCAGCAGTTATTCGCAGGGGGCAACGGGAAACACCATATATTTT. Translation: CASSYSQGATGNTIYF.

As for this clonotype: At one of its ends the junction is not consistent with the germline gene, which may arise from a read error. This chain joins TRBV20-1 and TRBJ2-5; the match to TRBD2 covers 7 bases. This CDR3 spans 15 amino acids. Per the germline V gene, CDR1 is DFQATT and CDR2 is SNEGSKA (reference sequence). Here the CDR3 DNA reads TGCTGTGCTGGAGTGGTTGGGGGGGTCCAAGAGACCCAGTACTTC. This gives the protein CCAGVVGGVQETQYF.

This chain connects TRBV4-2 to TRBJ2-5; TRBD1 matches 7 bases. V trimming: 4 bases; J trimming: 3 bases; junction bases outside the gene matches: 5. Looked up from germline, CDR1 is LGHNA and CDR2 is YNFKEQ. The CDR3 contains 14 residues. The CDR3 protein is CASSLIDREETQYF. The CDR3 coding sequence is TGTGCCAGCAGCCTAATTGACAGGGAAGAGACCCAGTACTTC.

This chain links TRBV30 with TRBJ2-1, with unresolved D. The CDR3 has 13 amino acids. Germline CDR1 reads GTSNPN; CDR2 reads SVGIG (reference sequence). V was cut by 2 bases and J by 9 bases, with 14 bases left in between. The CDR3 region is CAWSLAVDGEQFF. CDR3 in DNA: TGTGCCTGGAGTTTAGCCGTCGACGGTGAGCAGTTCTTC.

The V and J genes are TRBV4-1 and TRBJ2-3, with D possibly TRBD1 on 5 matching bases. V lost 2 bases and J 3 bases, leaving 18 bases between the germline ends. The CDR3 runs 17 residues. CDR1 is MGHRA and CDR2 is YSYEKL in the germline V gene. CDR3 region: CASSQSDPPRATDTQYF. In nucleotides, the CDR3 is TGCGCCAGCAGCCAATCTGACCCTCCCAGGGCGACAGATACGCAGTATTTT.

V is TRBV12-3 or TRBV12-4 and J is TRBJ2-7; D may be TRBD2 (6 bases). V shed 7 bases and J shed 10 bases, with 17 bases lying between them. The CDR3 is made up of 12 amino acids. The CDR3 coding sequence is TGTGCCAGCACCGCGTCCGGGGGAGGTCAGTACTTC. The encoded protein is CASTASGGGQYF.

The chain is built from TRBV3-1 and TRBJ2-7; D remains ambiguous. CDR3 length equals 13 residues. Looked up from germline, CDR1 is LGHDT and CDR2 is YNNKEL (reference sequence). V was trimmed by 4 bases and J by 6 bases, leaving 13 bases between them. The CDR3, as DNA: TGTGCCAGCAGCCCAAGTTTAATATCCGAGCAGTACTTC. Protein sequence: CASSPSLISEQYF.

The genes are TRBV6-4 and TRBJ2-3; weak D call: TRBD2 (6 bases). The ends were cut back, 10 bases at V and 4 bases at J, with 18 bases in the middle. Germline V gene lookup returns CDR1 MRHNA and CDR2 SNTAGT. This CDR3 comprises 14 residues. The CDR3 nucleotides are TGTGCCACCAAAGCCGGGAGTCGCGCAGATACGCAGTATTTT. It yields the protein CATKAGSRADTQYF.

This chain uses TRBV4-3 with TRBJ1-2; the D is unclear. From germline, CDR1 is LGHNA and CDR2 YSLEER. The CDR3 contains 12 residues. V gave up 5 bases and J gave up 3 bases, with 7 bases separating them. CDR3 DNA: TGCGCCAGCAGCTCGAACGACTATGGCTACACCTTC. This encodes CASSSNDYGYTF.

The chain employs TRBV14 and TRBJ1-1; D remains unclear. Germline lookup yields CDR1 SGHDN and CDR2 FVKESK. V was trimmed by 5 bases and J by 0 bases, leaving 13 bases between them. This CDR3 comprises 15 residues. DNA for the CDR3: TGTGCCAGCAGCAATCGACGGATCATGAACACTGAAGCTTTCTTT. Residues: CASSNRRIMNTEAFF.